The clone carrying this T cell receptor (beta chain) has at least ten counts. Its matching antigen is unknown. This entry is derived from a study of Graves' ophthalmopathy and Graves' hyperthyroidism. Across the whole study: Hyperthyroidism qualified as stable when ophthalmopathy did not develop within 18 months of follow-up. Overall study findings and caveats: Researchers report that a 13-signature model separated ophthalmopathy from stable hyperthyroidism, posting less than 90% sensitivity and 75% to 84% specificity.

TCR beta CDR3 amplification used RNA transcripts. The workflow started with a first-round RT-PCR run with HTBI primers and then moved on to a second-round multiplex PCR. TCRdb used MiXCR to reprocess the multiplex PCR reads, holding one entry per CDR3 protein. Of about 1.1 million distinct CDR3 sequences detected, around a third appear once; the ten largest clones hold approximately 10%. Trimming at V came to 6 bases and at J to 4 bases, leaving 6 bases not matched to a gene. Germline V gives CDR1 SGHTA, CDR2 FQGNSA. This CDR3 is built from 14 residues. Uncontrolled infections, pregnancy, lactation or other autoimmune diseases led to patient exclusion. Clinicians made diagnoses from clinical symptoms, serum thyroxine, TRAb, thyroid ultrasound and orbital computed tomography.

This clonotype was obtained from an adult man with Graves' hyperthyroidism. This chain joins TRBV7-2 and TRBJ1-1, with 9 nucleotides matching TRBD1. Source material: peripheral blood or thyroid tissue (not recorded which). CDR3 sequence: CASRKVDRGTEAFF. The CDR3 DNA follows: TGTGCCAGCAGGAAGGTGGACAGGGGCACTGAAGCTTTCTTT.